This TCR beta chain originates from a study of blood T cell repertoires in COVID-19 (dated by TCRdb to between 2020 and 2021). Background on the whole study: The collaborator samples originated in the United States, Italy and Spain and spanned the acute and convalescent phases of COVID-19. The material from the prospective study consisted of cDNA or gDNA derived from T cells, B-cell-depleted T cells, or PBMCs. The dataset comprised deeply sampled blood TCRbeta repertoires from subjects exposed to, actively infected with, or recovered from COVID-19. The repertoires were released in a freely available public database intended as a resource for research on the immune response to SARS-CoV-2. Samples came from the ongoing ImmuneRACE study (first 160 participants) plus 1,254 subjects from 6 global collaborators. A de-identified subject ID, COVID-19 status, age in years and sex were almost always included in the sample metadata. Where available, HLA class I and class II types were taken from metadata supplied by the sample provider and were not determined by assay-based typing. Results the study describes overall, beyond this receptor: The amount of clinical and demographic metadata varied by source and participant and was provided uncurated.

Remarks on this clone: The target of this receptor is not known. No base-level quality is on record; no much larger clone is a single base apart.

Spanning cysteine to phenylalanine, the CDR3 consists of 17 amino acids. Only CDR3 DNA remains: 51 bases, in frame from the first base. From a lookup of the germline V gene (reference sequence), CDR1 and CDR2 are MNHEY and SMNVEV. V trim: 3 bases; J trim: 4 bases; unmatched bases: 9. TCRbeta CDR3 regions were amplified from genomic DNA using the immunoSEQ Assay, a bias-controlled multiplex PCR. Per the authors' processing: Nucleated cell counts per sample were estimated from amplification of reference gene primers within the assay. To quantify the absolute abundance of each unique TCRbeta CDR3 rearrangement, sequence reads were collapsed and filtered. For each sample, productive Simpson clonality was calculated by taking the square root of Simpson's diversity index across productive rearrangements. This immuneACCESS table, as held by TCRdb, lists in-frame sequences with V and J called but not all clones. Of the missing ones, under half trace to an unresolved V gene in checked studies; the others have no known cause. V, J and clone size reflect that table, while D and trimming were determined from the DNA. The sample data list fewer than 250,000 clones, and more than 80% of these were observed just once. 2% to 3% of the sample rests with the top ten.

One collaborating source in Seattle enrolled patients while the patients were actively infected and followed the patients over time throughout the course of disease. Each collaborating institution followed its own protocols to collect whole blood in K2EDTA tubes. Collaborator samples were shipped for TCRbeta analysis as frozen whole blood, isolated PBMCs, or DNA extracted from either sample type. The sequence was collected from a man between 25 and 39 years old with COVID-19, enrolled during active disease. This chain joins TRBV27 to TRBJ1-2, and TRBD1 matches 12 of the central bases. Source material: peripheral blood. The nucleotide sequence is TGTGCCAGCAGTTTTCGGTCCGGGACAGGGGGCAGCTATGGCTACACCTTC. This codes for CASSFRSGTGGSYGYTF.